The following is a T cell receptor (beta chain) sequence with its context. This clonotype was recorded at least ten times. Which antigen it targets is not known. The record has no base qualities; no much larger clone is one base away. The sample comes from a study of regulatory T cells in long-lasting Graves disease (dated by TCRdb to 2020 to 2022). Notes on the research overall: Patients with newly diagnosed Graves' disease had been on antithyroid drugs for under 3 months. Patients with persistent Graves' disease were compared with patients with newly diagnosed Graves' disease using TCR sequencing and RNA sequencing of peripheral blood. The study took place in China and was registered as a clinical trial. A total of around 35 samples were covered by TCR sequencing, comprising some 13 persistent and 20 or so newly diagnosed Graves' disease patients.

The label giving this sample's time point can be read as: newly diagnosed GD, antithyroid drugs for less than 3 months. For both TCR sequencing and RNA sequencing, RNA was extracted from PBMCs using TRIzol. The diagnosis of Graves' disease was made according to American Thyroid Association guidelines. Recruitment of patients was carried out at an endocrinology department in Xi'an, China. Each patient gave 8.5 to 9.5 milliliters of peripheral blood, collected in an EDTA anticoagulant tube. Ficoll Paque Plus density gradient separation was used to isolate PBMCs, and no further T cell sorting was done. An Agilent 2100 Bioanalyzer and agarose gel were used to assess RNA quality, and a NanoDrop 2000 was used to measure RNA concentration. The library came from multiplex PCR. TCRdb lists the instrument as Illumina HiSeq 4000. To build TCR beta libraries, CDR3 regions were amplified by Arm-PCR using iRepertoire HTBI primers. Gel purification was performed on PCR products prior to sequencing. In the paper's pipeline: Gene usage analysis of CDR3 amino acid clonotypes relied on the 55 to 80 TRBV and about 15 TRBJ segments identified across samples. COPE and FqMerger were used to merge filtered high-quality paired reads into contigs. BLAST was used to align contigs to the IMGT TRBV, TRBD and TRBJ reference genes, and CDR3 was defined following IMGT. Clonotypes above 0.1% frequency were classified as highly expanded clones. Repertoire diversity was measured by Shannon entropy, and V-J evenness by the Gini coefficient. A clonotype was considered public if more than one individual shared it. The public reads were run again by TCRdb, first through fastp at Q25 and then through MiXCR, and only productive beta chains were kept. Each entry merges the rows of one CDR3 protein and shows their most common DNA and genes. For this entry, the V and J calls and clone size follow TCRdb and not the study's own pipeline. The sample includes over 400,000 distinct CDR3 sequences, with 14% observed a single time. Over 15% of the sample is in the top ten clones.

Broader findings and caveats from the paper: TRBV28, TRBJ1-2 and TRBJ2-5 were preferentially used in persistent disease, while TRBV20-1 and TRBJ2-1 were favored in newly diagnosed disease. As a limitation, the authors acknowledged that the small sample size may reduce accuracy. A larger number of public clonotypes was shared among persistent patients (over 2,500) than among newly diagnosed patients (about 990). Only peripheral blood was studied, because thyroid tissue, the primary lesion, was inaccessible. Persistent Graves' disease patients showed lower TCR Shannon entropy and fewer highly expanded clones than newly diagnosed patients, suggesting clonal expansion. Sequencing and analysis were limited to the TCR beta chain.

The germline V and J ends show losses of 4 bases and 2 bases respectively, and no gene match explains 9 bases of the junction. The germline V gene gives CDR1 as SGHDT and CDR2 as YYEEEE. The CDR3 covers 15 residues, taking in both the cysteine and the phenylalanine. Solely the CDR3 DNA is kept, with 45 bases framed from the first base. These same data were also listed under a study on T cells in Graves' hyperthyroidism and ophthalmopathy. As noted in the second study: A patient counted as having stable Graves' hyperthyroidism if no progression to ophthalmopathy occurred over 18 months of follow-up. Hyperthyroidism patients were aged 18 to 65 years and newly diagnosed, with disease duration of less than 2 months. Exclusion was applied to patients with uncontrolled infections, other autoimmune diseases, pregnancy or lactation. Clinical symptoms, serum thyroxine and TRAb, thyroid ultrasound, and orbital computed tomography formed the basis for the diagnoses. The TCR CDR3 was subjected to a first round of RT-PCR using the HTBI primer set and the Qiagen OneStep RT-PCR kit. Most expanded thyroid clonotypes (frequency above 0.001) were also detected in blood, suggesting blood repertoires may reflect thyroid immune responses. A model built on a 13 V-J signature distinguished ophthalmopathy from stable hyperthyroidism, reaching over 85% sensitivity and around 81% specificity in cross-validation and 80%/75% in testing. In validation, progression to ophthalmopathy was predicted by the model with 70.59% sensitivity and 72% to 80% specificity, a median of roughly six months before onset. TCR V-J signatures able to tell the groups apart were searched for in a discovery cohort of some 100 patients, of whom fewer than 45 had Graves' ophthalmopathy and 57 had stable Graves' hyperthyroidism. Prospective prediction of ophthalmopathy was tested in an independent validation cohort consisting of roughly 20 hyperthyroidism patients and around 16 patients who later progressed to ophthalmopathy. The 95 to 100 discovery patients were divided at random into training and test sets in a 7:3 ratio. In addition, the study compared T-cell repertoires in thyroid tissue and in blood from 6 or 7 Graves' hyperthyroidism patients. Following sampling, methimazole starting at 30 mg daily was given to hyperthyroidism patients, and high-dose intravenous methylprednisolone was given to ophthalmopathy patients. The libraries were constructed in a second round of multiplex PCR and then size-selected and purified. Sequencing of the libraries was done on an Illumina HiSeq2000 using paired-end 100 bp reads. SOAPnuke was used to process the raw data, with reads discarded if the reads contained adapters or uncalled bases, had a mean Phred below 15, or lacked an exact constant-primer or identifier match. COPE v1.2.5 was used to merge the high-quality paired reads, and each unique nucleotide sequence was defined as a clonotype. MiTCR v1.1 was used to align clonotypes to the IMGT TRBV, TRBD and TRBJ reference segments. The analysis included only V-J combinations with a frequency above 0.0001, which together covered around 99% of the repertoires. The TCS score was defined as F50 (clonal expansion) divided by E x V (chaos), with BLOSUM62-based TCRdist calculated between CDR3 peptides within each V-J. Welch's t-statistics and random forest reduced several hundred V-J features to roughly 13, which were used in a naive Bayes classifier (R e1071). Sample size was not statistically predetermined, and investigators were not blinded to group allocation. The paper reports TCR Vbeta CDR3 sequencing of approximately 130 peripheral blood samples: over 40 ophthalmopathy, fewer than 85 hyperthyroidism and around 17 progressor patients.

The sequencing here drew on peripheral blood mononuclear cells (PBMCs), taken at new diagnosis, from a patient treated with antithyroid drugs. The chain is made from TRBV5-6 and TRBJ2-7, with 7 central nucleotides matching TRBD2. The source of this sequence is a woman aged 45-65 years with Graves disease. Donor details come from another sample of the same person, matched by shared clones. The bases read TGTGCCAGCAGCCAGACACCTAGCGGAGCCTACGAGCAGTACTTC. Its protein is CASSQTPSGAYEQYF.